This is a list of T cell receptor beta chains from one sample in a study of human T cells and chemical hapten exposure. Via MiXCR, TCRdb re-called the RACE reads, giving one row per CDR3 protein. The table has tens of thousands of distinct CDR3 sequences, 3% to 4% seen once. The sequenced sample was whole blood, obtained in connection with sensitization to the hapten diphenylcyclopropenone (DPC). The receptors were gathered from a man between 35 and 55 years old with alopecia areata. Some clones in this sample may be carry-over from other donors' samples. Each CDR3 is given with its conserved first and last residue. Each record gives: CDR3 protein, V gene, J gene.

CDR3aa: CASSPQGTDTQYF; v_gene: TRBV6-5; j_gene: TRBJ2-3
CDR3aa: CASSLQVAQYF; v_gene: TRBV13; j_gene: TRBJ2-3
CDR3aa: CASSLIQLRQGAKKETQYF; v_gene: TRBV28; j_gene: TRBJ2-5
CDR3aa: CASSPAGTGTGELFF; v_gene: TRBV6-2/TRBV6-3; j_gene: TRBJ2-2
CDR3aa: CASSPIDKNTEAFF; v_gene: TRBV18; j_gene: TRBJ1-1
CDR3aa: CASSVVPQASSYNEQFF; v_gene: TRBV9; j_gene: TRBJ2-1
CDR3aa: CSARDLAGGSHGYTF; v_gene: TRBV20-1; j_gene: TRBJ1-2
CDR3aa: CASSSGTVQETQYF; v_gene: TRBV28; j_gene: TRBJ2-5
CDR3aa: CASSEAIGTGVSYEQYF; v_gene: TRBV6-1; j_gene: TRBJ2-7
CDR3aa: CASSPNRNTDTQYF; v_gene: TRBV18; j_gene: TRBJ2-3
CDR3aa: CASSIMRLGANVLTF; v_gene: TRBV19; j_gene: TRBJ2-6
CDR3aa: CASSPLPGQGLTDTQYF; v_gene: TRBV18; j_gene: TRBJ2-3
CDR3aa: CASSLVDYTEAFF; v_gene: TRBV7-9; j_gene: TRBJ1-1
CDR3aa: CASSLQDSSYEQYF; v_gene: TRBV6-6; j_gene: TRBJ2-7
CDR3aa: CASSEDGERTDTQYF; v_gene: TRBV6-1; j_gene: TRBJ2-3
CDR3aa: CTSSPGGDYNEQFF; v_gene: TRBV5-1; j_gene: TRBJ2-1
CDR3aa: CASSLGSEDTQYF; v_gene: TRBV5-5; j_gene: TRBJ2-3
CDR3aa: CASCRGGGNEKLFF; v_gene: TRBV28; j_gene: TRBJ1-4
CDR3aa: CSATTQRLASYNEQFF; v_gene: TRBV20-1; j_gene: TRBJ2-1
CDR3aa: CASSPGLAGNTGELFF; v_gene: TRBV18; j_gene: TRBJ2-2
CDR3aa: CASSPGTGSYEQYF; v_gene: TRBV7-9; j_gene: TRBJ2-7
CDR3aa: CASSNKREEYNEQFF; v_gene: TRBV23-1; j_gene: TRBJ2-1
CDR3aa: CASSSSGSDTDTQYF; v_gene: TRBV28; j_gene: TRBJ2-3
CDR3aa: CASSSDRFSGNTIYF; v_gene: TRBV11-1; j_gene: TRBJ1-3
CDR3aa: CASSQNSGTEAFF; v_gene: TRBV11-2; j_gene: TRBJ1-1
CDR3aa: CASRPAERGAGDTQYF; v_gene: TRBV27; j_gene: TRBJ2-3